This T cell receptor beta chain was recovered during a study of T cell repertoires in cytomegalovirus infection. Across the study: A matching HLA type, together with CMV infection, was signaled by public TCR beta signatures.

From the reads, TCRdb called clonotypes with MiXCR, one entry per CDR3 protein. The sample comprises 680,000 or so distinct CDR3 sequences, under 40% of which are singletons, and about 2.8% rests with the top ten. Overall study findings and caveats: Accumulated public TCR beta family frequency recognized individuals carrying CMV together with the relevant HLA. Dominating the ex vivo response were TCR beta clonotypes that were CMV-specific and HLA-C-restricted.

In this sample, this clonotype turned up many times. Its cognate antigen is unknown. With 2 bases clipped from V and 3 bases from J, the junction kept 15 bases outside the gene matches. The CDR3 spans 21 residues. This chain connects TRBV12-3 or TRBV12-4 to TRBJ1-6, with 11 bases aligning to TRBD1. This clonotype originated in a human donor in good health (CMV status not recorded). Some clones in this sample may be carry-over from other donors' samples. Sequenced input: PBMCs. CDR3 bases: TGTGCCAGCAGTTTATGGGGACAGGGGGTCCCAAACGTGGGCTATAATTCACCCCTCCACTTT. Translating it yields CASSLWGQGVPNVGYNSPLHF.